The T cell receptor beta chain described here comes from a study of T cell changes during pregnancy in multiple sclerosis. Sequenced by immunoSEQ multiplex PCR; TCRdb stores in-frame clones only, minus some. The repertoire holds around 41,000 clones, with 75% to 95% as singletons. Trimming cost V 5 bases and J 5 bases; bases outside gene matches: 3. CDR1 SGHVS and CDR2 FNYEAQ come from the germline V gene. This CDR3 contains 12 residues. The sequence was obtained from a female donor in good health, enrolled as a control in a pregnancy study. The source material was CD4+ T cells from peripheral blood mononuclear cells, sampled in the third trimester of pregnancy. The chain combines TRBV7-6 with TRBJ2-7; TRBD2 agrees at 7 bases. In nucleotides, the CDR3 is TGTGCCAGCAGCCCCCGGGGGGACGAGCAGTACTTC. Amino acids: CASSPRGDEQYF.